This paragraph covers one T cell receptor beta chain sequence. Its matching antigen is unknown. These data belong to a study of T-cell memory formation after mild COVID-19. General study findings and limits: Later expanders leaned CD4+, whereas clones that contracted between day 15 and 85 were balanced CD4/CD8.

Germline V gives CDR1 DFQATT, CDR2 SNEGSKA (reference sequence). CDR3 length: 15 residues. The V end lost 2 bases, the J end lost 6 bases, and 17 bases lay between the germline ends. TCRdb re-called the 5' RACE reads with MiXCR, one entry per CDR3 protein. The sample has over 130,000 distinct CDR3 sequences, 11% to 15% seen once; the top ten hold approximately 30%. Sequencing was done on a sample of PBMCs or a T cell subset sorted from them (not recorded which). V is TRBV20-1 and J is TRBJ2-1, with D maybe TRBD1 (6 bases). The TCR comes from an adult woman who had mild COVID-19 (a few samples of this study predate the infection). Cell type and time point are not known. This CDR3 reads CSARPPDRSINEQFF. In nucleotides, the CDR3 is TGCAGTGCTAGACCGCCTGACAGGTCGATCAATGAGCAGTTCTTC.